These T cell receptor beta chains were read from a single sample in a study of early T cells in non-severe SARS-CoV-2 infection. TCRdb reanalysed the 5' RACE reads using MiXCR and keeps one entry per CDR3 protein. Of 25,000 to 30,000 distinct CDR3 sequences listed, roughly a tenth were seen once; the top ten hold approximately 15%. The sequencing sample was made of whole blood. These receptors were collected from an adult who was a healthcare worker with PCR-confirmed SARS-CoV-2 infection or an uninfected control (not recorded which). Each CDR3 is given with its conserved first and last residue. The D gene is left open where the match is weak. Some rows mark clone size as missing; the rest say once, few, many or name a class of expanded clone.

length,J,D,V,size,DNA,CDR3
14,TRBJ2-7,TRBD1,TRBV29-1,many,TGCAGCGCCCGAGGGGGGACAGGGACCTACGAGCAGTACTTC,CSARGGTGTYEQYF
15,TRBJ1-3,.,TRBV12-3/TRBV12-4,few,TGTGCCAGCAGTCCGGGCGGTGCCACTGGAAACACCATATATTTT,CASSPGGATGNTIYF
14,TRBJ2-1,TRBD2,TRBV29-1,.,TGCAGCGCTCCGACTAGCGGGGGGAACAATGAGCAGTTCTTC,CSAPTSGGNNEQFF
18,TRBJ2-2,TRBD1,TRBV19,many,TGTGCCGCGGAAGAAAACAGGGGATCGGTTGGCTTTGCCGGGGAGCTGTTTTTT,CAAEENRGSVGFAGELFF
15,TRBJ2-5,TRBD1,TRBV7-2,many,TGTTCCAGCAGCCGGGGGACAGGGGGCGAAGAGACCCAGTACTTC,CSSSRGTGGEETQYF
13,TRBJ1-2,.,TRBV9,few,TGTGCCAGCAGCGCCCCAATAAACTATGGCTACACCTTC,CASSAPINYGYTF
13,TRBJ2-2,.,TRBV5-1,many,TGCGCCAGCAGCTTGGTCAGCCCCGGGGAGCTGTTTTTT,CASSLVSPGELFF
13,TRBJ2-5,TRBD1,TRBV7-6,many,TGTGCCAGCAGCTTAACAGGGGCTGAGACCCAGTACTTC,CASSLTGAETQYF
16,TRBJ1-1,.,TRBV4-3,few,TGCGCCAGCAGCCAAGGGCCCGGACAGTCGAACACTGAAGCTTTCTTT,CASSQGPGQSNTEAFF
14,TRBJ2-1,TRBD2,TRBV3-1,many,TGTGCCAGCAGCCCGACTAGCGGGGGAATTGAGCAGTTCTTC,CASSPTSGGIEQFF
12,TRBJ2-3,.,TRBV5-1,.,TGCGCCAGCAGGATTGTCACAGATACGCAGTATTTT,CASRIVTDTQYF
15,TRBJ2-1,TRBD1,TRBV7-3,many,TGTGCCAGCAGCCCGGACAGGGAGGTAACGAATGAGCAGTTCTTC,CASSPDREVTNEQFF
12,TRBJ2-1,.,TRBV10-3,.,TGTGCCATCAGTGAAAGCGAAGATGAGCAGTTCTTC,CAISESEDEQFF
15,TRBJ2-2,TRBD2,TRBV20-1,many,TGCAGTGCTAGCGCTAGCGGACCGAACACCGGGGAGCTGTTTTTT,CSASASGPNTGELFF
15,TRBJ2-2,.,TRBV7-7,many,TGTGCTAGCAGCCCAGAACAGGTTCGGGGCGGGGAGCTGTTTTTT,CASSPEQVRGGELFF
15,TRBJ2-7,.,TRBV7-9,.,TGTGCCAGCAGCTTCGGGGGAAGGGTGGAAGACGAGCAGTACTTC,CASSFGGRVEDEQYF
13,TRBJ2-1,.,TRBV29-1,many,TGCAGCGCAATGCTGGGCTGGGGCGATGAGCAGTTCTTC,CSAMLGWGDEQFF
15,TRBJ1-1,.,TRBV3-1,.,TGTGCCAGCAGCCCTGCCAGGGCGAGGGACACTGAAGCTTTCTTT,CASSPARARDTEAFF
16,TRBJ2-7,.,TRBV4-3,few,TGCGCCAGCAGCCAAGACGGACACCCGGGAAGATACGAGCAGTACTTC,CASSQDGHPGRYEQYF
13,TRBJ1-1,.,TRBV12-3/TRBV12-4,many,TGTGCCAGCAGCCCCTACGTGGACACTGAAGCTTTCTTT,CASSPYVDTEAFF
15,TRBJ1-5,.,TRBV3-1,many,TGTGCCAGCAGCCCCGACACAGGGAACAATCAGCCCCAGCATTTT,CASSPDTGNNQPQHF
15,TRBJ1-1,TRBD1,TRBV6-5,many,TGTGCCAGCAGTTACGGGACAGGGGTGAACACTGAAGCTTTCTTT,CASSYGTGVNTEAFF
15,TRBJ2-7,.,TRBV20-1,many,TGCAGTGCTAGGGTCCCCGGACCGTCCTCCTACGAGCAGTACTTC,CSARVPGPSSYEQYF
19,TRBJ1-5,.,TRBV19,many,TGTGCCAGTAGTATAGTAGGCAGAGGACGCATGGATAGCAATCAGCCCCAGCATTTT,CASSIVGRGRMDSNQPQHF
15,TRBJ2-7,TRBD1,TRBV9,few,TGTGCCAGCAGCATTGCCGGGACAGGGGGCTACGAGCAGTACTTC,CASSIAGTGGYEQYF
16,TRBJ2-5,TRBD2,TRBV10-3,many,TGTGCCATCGGGGCAGCCGCGGGGGGCGCAGAAGAGACCCAGTACTTC,CAIGAAAGGAEETQYF
16,TRBJ2-2,TRBD2,TRBV7-6,many,TGTGCCAGCAGCGCGAGTAGCGGGGGGGCCACCGGGGAGCTGTTTTTT,CASSASSGGATGELFF
13,TRBJ1-1,TRBD1,TRBV29-1,few,TGCAGCGTTACTTACAGGGGTGGGACTGAAGCTTTCTTT,CSVTYRGGTEAFF
19,TRBJ2-3,TRBD1,TRBV5-1,many,TGCGCCAGCAGCTTGCGGGGACAGGGAACTTTCACCACGGCAGATACGCAGTATTTT,CASSLRGQGTFTTADTQYF
12,TRBJ2-7,.,TRBV6-5,many,TGTGCCAGCAGTTACGGGTGGGACGAGCAGTACTTC,CASSYGWDEQYF
17,TRBJ2-3,.,TRBV21-1,few,TGTGCCAGCAGCAAAGCCCGGTTTTGGTATGGGACAGATACGCAGTATTTT,CASSKARFWYGTDTQYF
13,TRBJ1-2,.,TRBV7-9,.,TGTGCCAGCAGCGGGGACGCTAACTATGGCTACACCTTC,CASSGDANYGYTF
14,TRBJ1-1,.,TRBV20-1,many,TGCAGTGCTAGGGAACCGGGGCTTAACAGGAAAGCTTTCTTT,CSAREPGLNRKAFF
15,TRBJ2-7,TRBD2,TRBV3-1,many,TGTGCCAGCAGCCGAGCTAGCGGGGGACCCTACGAGCAGTACTTC,CASSRASGGPYEQYF
15,TRBJ2-1,TRBD2,TRBV7-3,.,TGTGCCAGCAGCTTATTAGGGACTATGGGGAATGAGCAGTTCTTC,CASSLLGTMGNEQFF
15,TRBJ1-3,.,TRBV11-2,many,TGTGCCAGCAGCATCCCAGGGTGGGCTGGAAACACCATATATTTT,CASSIPGWAGNTIYF
14,TRBJ1-1,.,TRBV18,many,TGTGCCAGCTCAGCAAATTTCGGGGGCACTGAAGCTTTCTTT,CASSANFGGTEAFF
12,TRBJ2-3,.,TRBV20-1,many,TGCAGTGCTAGGCCCCCCACAGATACGCAGTATTTT,CSARPPTDTQYF
15,TRBJ2-2,.,TRBV11-1,medium-sized,TGTGCCAGCAGCTTAGGCGGGCGGAACACCGGGGAGCTGTTTTTT,CASSLGGRNTGELFF
14,TRBJ2-7,.,TRBV6-6,many,TGTGCCAGCAGTTACTCGAACAGTGCCTACGAGCAGTACTTC,CASSYSNSAYEQYF
13,TRBJ2-1,.,TRBV9,few,TGTGCCAGCAGCGCAGCCGATTACAATGAGCAGTTCTTC,CASSAADYNEQFF
15,TRBJ2-3,TRBD2,TRBV7-2,few,TGTGCCAGCAGCCTCCACGGGACTAGCGGGGATACGCAGTATTTT,CASSLHGTSGDTQYF
14,TRBJ1-1,.,TRBV7-9,many,TGTGCCAGCAGCTTGGCAGCCTCCTTCACTGAAGCTTTCTTT,CASSLAASFTEAFF
14,TRBJ2-3,TRBD2,TRBV7-9,.,TGTGCCAGCAGCTTAGGCGGGGGGGCAGATACGCAGTATTTT,CASSLGGGADTQYF
15,TRBJ2-1,.,TRBV6-2/TRBV6-3,many,TGTGCCAGCAGACCCACGGGTTCCCCCTACAATGAGCAGTTCTTC,CASRPTGSPYNEQFF
13,TRBJ1-6,.,TRBV18,many,TGTGCCAGCTCACCCAACAGGAATTCACCCCTCCACTTT,CASSPNRNSPLHF
15,TRBJ2-3,TRBD2,TRBV29-1,.,TGCAGCGTAGCTACTAGCGGGGGCCGCACAGATACGCAGTATTTT,CSVATSGGRTDTQYF
16,TRBJ2-1,.,TRBV18,few,TGTGCCAGCTCACCACGGACGGTTGGGTCCTACAATGAGCAGTTCTTC,CASSPRTVGSYNEQFF
14,TRBJ1-1,TRBD1,TRBV7-2,many,TGTGCCAGCAGCGAACGGGACAGGGGCACTGAAGCTTTCTTT,CASSERDRGTEAFF
13,TRBJ2-1,.,TRBV6-2/TRBV6-3,many,TGTGCCAGCAGTTACTCAAGAGGAAATGAGCAGTTCTTC,CASSYSRGNEQFF
12,TRBJ2-4,.,TRBV4-3,many,TGCGCCAGCAGCCCTAAGGGAAACATTCAGTACTTC,CASSPKGNIQYF
15,TRBJ1-4,.,TRBV29-1,many,TGCAGCCAAAGGACGACAGTTGCAACTAATGAAAAACTGTTTTTT,CSQRTTVATNEKLFF
12,TRBJ2-1,TRBD2,TRBV12-3/TRBV12-4,few,TGTGCCAGCAGCCTAGCGGGGGGGCCACAGTTCTTC,CASSLAGGPQFF
12,TRBJ1-6,.,TRBV7-2,many,TGTGCCAGCAGCCCTTTATTAGGGCCCCTCCACTTT,CASSPLLGPLHF
15,TRBJ2-5,TRBD2,TRBV4-3,few,TGCGCCAGCAGCCAGCGACTAGCGGGGGGGGAGACCCAGTACTTC,CASSQRLAGGETQYF
10,TRBJ2-7,.,TRBV6-5,many,TGTGCCAGTCCCCCTTTAGAGCAGTACTTC,CASPPLEQYF
17,TRBJ2-7,.,TRBV13,many,TGTGCCAGCAGCTTAGTTAGTGGGGGGACCCCCCGCTACGAGCAGTACTTC,CASSLVSGGTPRYEQYF
15,TRBJ2-5,.,TRBV7-7,few,TGTGCTAGCAGCCCACGGCTAGGGACTCAAGAGACCCAGTACTTC,CASSPRLGTQETQYF
15,TRBJ1-3,.,TRBV12-3/TRBV12-4,.,TGTGCCAGCAGTTTCAACTGGGGCTCTGGAAACACCATATATTTT,CASSFNWGSGNTIYF
14,TRBJ2-7,.,TRBV7-8,.,TGTGCCAGCAGCTGGGCAGGGGATGACTACGAGCAGTACTTC,CASSWAGDDYEQYF